Detailed here is one TCR beta chain. Its antigen is unidentified. This PCR relied on a set of 60 Vbeta primers and 13 Jbeta primers. Repertoires were generated with immunoSEQ multiplex PCR, while TCRdb's copy carries only in-frame clones and drops some. In the table there are 150,000 to 200,000 clones, 70% to 80% of which are singletons. The data derive from a study of cytomegalovirus exposure and HLA in healthy donors. As for the study in general: Genotyping of 400 or so donors showed that approximately 83% belonged to the Caucasian-associated ancestry cluster. Study-level findings and limits: Clonal expansion, a later analysis showed, was greater in HLA-associated TCR beta chains than in equally common others. Previously analyzed data showed that most TCR beta V segments were productive at a frequency of about 87% or about 30%.

This receptor was obtained from a woman aged 40 to 50 in good health and CMV-seronegative. Material for sequencing was PBMCs.

CDR3 loop: CASTPPGAYGYTF. CDR3 DNA sequence: TGTGCCAGCACCCCCCCAGGTGCTTATGGCTACACCTTC. V gene TRBV25-1 combines with J gene TRBJ1-2, with no clear D. CDR1 is MGHDK, CDR2 SYGVNS, per germline. V dropped 7 bases and J dropped 5 bases, with 14 bases sitting between them. The CDR3 consists of 13 residues.